These T cell receptor beta chains were read from a single sample in a study of tumor-infiltrating lymphocytes in primary liver carcinoma. MiXCR was run by TCRdb on the multiplex PCR reads, yielding one entry per CDR3 protein. Counted here are tens of thousands of distinct CDR3 sequences, approximately 77% occurring once; the ten biggest clones make up less than 20%. The specimen sequenced was liver tumor tissue from sampling region 1. Source of these receptors: a man aged 40-50 years with primary liver carcinoma and hepatitis B virus infection. CDR3s include the opening cysteine and the closing phenylalanine or tryptophan. A D gene is named only where the DNA matches it firmly. Size values are once, few and many counts, or a class for expanded clones, and some rows have none.

.	TRBJ2-1	TRBV19	TRBD2	CASSPIGAGGPWSSYNEQFF	TGTGCCAGTAGCCCTATTGGAGCGGGAGGCCCCTGGAGCTCCTACAATGAGCAGTTCTTC
.	TRBJ2-7	TRBV29-1	TRBD1	CSAANRGQGYEQYF	TGCAGCGCAGCCAACAGGGGGCAAGGCTACGAGCAGTATTTC
.	TRBJ2-5	TRBV4-1	.	CASSRGRAGQETQHF	TGCGCCAGCAGCCGAGGTAGAGCGGGCCAAGAGACCCAGCACTTC
.	TRBJ2-1	TRBV12-3/TRBV12-4	TRBD2	CASTTDWGGPTGEEQFF	TGTGCTAGCACCACGGACTGGGGGGGTCCGACTGGGGAAGAGCAGTTCTTC
many	TRBJ1-4	TRBV7-9	TRBD1	CASQEGQGVSEKLFF	TGTGCCAGCCAGGAAGGACAGGGAGTAAGTGAAAAACTGTTTTTT
many	TRBJ2-1	TRBV12-3/TRBV12-4	.	CASRLTQGAQFF	TGTGCCAGCAGACTGACACAGGGAGCGCAGTTCTTC
.	TRBJ2-3	TRBV11-2	.	CASSSRTNGSTNTQYF	TGTGCCAGCAGCTCTCGGACTAACGGGAGCACAAATACGCAGTATTTT
.	TRBJ2-5	TRBV6-6	.	CASSLNQDTQYF	TGTGCCAGCAGTCTGAACCAAGATACCCAGTATTTC
.	TRBJ2-2	TRBV5-1	.	CVSSLMFGGTVNTGELFF	TGCGTCAGCAGCTTAATGTTTGGAGGGACGGTGAACACCGGGGAACTGTTTTTT
.	TRBJ2-5	TRBV10-3	TRBD1	CGISEGQNQETRYF	TGTGGCATCAGCGAGGGACAGAACCAAGAGACCCGGTACTTC
many	TRBJ2-1	TRBV29-1	.	CSVETGGSSYNEQFF	TGCAGCGTTGAGACAGGCGGAAGCTCCTACAATGAGCAGTTCTTC
.	TRBJ2-3	TRBV28	TRBD2	CTNSLEAGETDTQYF	TGTACCAACAGTCTAGAAGCGGGAGAAACAGATACGCAGTATTTT
.	TRBJ2-7	TRBV20-1	TRBD1	CSASSPRDRSYEQYF	TGCAGTGCTAGTTCGCCCCGGGACAGATCGTACGAGCAGTACTTC
.	TRBJ2-1	TRBV6-5	.	CASSYSFGGQSMNEQLF	TGTGCCAGCAGTTACTCCTTCGGGGGACAGTCTATGAATGAGCAGCTCTTC
.	TRBJ2-1	TRBV11-2	.	CTSSFDPKRTGSYNEQFF	TGTACCAGCAGCTTTGACCCTAAGAGGACCGGGAGCTACAATGAGCAGTTCTTC
many	TRBJ2-1	TRBV7-9	TRBD2	CASSFMGLENLEQFF	TGTGCCAGCAGCTTTATGGGACTAGAAAATCTTGAGCAGTTCTTC
.	TRBJ1-2	TRBV12-3/TRBV12-4	.	CTSSKDRKADYTF	TGTACCAGCAGTAAAGACCGGAAGGCTGACTACACCTTC
many	TRBJ2-5	TRBV5-4	.	CASSFTDVTETRYF	TGTGCCAGCAGCTTCACTGACGTAACGGAGACCCGGTACTTC
.	TRBJ1-1	TRBV10-3	.	CAISGRHGGPMNTGAFF	TGTGCCATCAGTGGGCGACACGGAGGCCCAATGAACACTGGAGCTTTCTTT
.	TRBJ2-5	TRBV13	.	CASSLRSSGETQYF	TGTGCCAGCAGCTTACGGTCAAGCGGAGAGACCCAGTACTTC
.	TRBJ2-5	TRBV24-1	.	CATSESSRPRETQYF	TGTGCCACCAGTGAATCGTCGAGGCCTCGAGAGACCCAGTATTTC
.	TRBJ1-6	TRBV4-2	.	CASSESRGGAYSPIHF	TGTGCCAGCAGCGAATCCCGGGGGGGGGCTTATTCACCCATCCACTTT
.	TRBJ2-2	TRBV11-2	.	CASGPEKTGTGELFF	TGTGCCAGCGGCCCCGAGAAAACAGGGACTGGGGAGCTGTTTTTT
once	TRBJ2-1	TRBV12-3/TRBV12-4	.	CASATVQRGNGQFF	TGTGCCAGTGCTACAGTTCAGAGGGGCAATGGGCAGTTCTTC
.	TRBJ2-1	TRBV11-2	TRBD2	CASGGVYNEQFF	TGTGCCTCGGGGGGAGTATACAATGAGCAGTTCTTC
.	TRBJ1-1	TRBV29-1	TRBD1	CSLEGQRDTEAFF	TGCAGCCTTGAGGGACAGAGGGATACTGAAGCTTTCTTT
.	TRBJ2-4	TRBV5-1	.	CASIGRENKNIQYF	TGCGCCAGCATCGGCAGGGAGAACAAAAACATTCAGTACTTC
.	TRBJ2-2	TRBV14	TRBD1	CASRSGQNTGELSF	TGTGCCAGCAGGTCGGGACAGAACACCGGGGAGCTGTCTTTC
.	TRBJ2-1	TRBV6-6	.	CASSYGGIAVEQFF	TGTGCCAGCAGTTACGGCGGGATAGCGGTTGAACAGTTCTTC
.	TRBJ2-2	TRBV6-6	.	CVSTTGEQRNTGELFF	TGTGTCAGCACCACGGGGGAACAGAGGAACACCGGGGAGCTGTTTTTT
once	TRBJ1-5	TRBV2	.	CASSDNRQTSNQPQHF	TGTGCCAGCAGTGATAACCGGCAGACTAGCAATCAGCCCCAGCATTTT
.	TRBJ2-7	TRBV6-5	.	CASTMDGGQASYEQYF	TGTGCCAGCACTATGGATGGGGGGCAAGCTTCCTACGAGCAGTACTTC
.	TRBJ2-5	TRBV11-2	TRBD2	CAGSPPGLAGGETQYF	TGTGCCGGTAGCCCTCCCGGACTAGCAGGAGGAGAGACCCAGTACTTC
many	TRBJ2-1	TRBV5-1	.	CASSLGAYNEQFF	TGCGCCAGCAGCTTGGGCGCTTACAATGAGCAGTTCTTC
medium-sized	TRBJ2-3	TRBV11-1	TRBD2	CASSPSGNTRDTQYF	TGTGCCAGCAGCCCAAGCGGGAACACGAGAGATACGCAGTATTTT
.	TRBJ2-7	TRBV11-2	.	CASSLTRGAYEQYF	TGTGCCAGCAGCTTAACCCGCGGGGCCTACGAGCAGTACTTC
.	TRBJ2-7	TRBV4-1	TRBD2	CACCQDFPPSGERYF	TGCGCCTGCTGCCAAGATTTCCCTCCCAGCGGGGAGCGGTACTTC
.	TRBJ2-1	TRBV11-2	.	CASSLIGNERFF	TGTGCCAGCAGCTTAATCGGGAATGAACGGTTCTTC
.	TRBJ2-7	TRBV12-3/TRBV12-4	.	CGNSLGGEQYF	TGTGGCAACAGTTTGGGGGGCGAGCAGTACTTC
many	TRBJ2-1	TRBV10-3	.	CAISDGANEQFF	TGTGCCATCAGTGACGGGGCGAATGAGCAGTTCTTC
.	TRBJ2-7	TRBV11-2	.	CAASLVLLSYEQYF	TGTGCCGCCAGCTTAGTACTCCTCTCCTACGAGCAATACTTC
.	TRBJ2-1	TRBV4-2	.	CANSQGRRAIANEQFF	TGTGCCAACAGCCAAGGAAGGCGTGCCATCGCTAATGAGCAGTTCTTC
few	TRBJ2-5	TRBV11-2	.	CASSLEGVAQYF	TGTGCCAGCAGTCTAGAGGGTGTGGCCCAGTACTTC
.	TRBJ2-7	TRBV6-5	.	CVSTQGGSRVDHEQYF	TGTGTCAGCACCCAAGGGGGTAGCAGGGTTGACCACGAGCAGTACTTC
once	TRBJ1-1	TRBV4-2	.	CASSQQFRNTEALF	TGTGCCAGCAGCCAACAATTCAGGAACACTGAAGCTCTCTTT
.	TRBJ2-3	TRBV10-2	TRBD2	CASSEWTSGRGVDTRYF	TGCGCCAGCAGTGAATGGACTAGCGGGAGAGGGGTGGATACGCGATATTTT
.	TRBJ2-2	TRBV2	TRBD2	CASRTGLAGRGNRNTGELFF	TGTGCCAGCAGGACTGGACTAGCGGGCCGGGGCAATAGGAACACCGGGGAGCTGTTTTTT
.	TRBJ1-5	TRBV6-5	TRBD1	CASSTGQGGTDTQHF	TGTGCCAGCAGTACAGGACAGGGGGGCACAGATACGCAGCATTTT
.	TRBJ1-1	TRBV4-1	.	CASSEDLADTGTEAFF	TGCGCCAGCAGCGAAGATCTTGCGGACACGGGTACTGAAGCTTTCTTT
many	TRBJ1-2	TRBV12-3/TRBV12-4	.	CASSLAPGGASTF	TGTGCCAGCAGTTTAGCTCCGGGTGGCGCTAGCACCTTC
.	TRBJ1-2	TRBV6-1	.	CASNAQGEANYGCTF	TGTGCCAGCAATGCCCAGGGTGAGGCTAACTATGGCTGCACCTTC
.	TRBJ1-2	TRBV10-3	TRBD1	CAISEMLGGFGYTF	TGTGCCATCAGTGAGATGTTAGGGGGCTTTGGTTACACCTTC
.	TRBJ2-7	TRBV10-3	.	CAISESVAFYEQYF	TGTGCCATCAGTGAGTCCGTGGCCTTCTACGAGCAGTACTTC